This T cell receptor (beta chain) was documented in a study of beta chain features in type 1 diabetes. This CDR3 is 14 amino acids long. V lost 3 bases and J 0 bases, leaving 10 bases between the germline ends. CDR1 SGHRS and CDR2 YFSETQ come from the germline V gene. What was sequenced were expressed TCRB transcripts, since all of the isolated RNA had been reverse transcribed. TCRdb's table, derived via immunoSEQ multiplex PCR, lists solely in-frame clones and lacks some. The table lists about 340,000 clones, 9.3% of them singletons. This clone was seen a few times. Its antigen is currently unknown. General study points: Type 1 diabetes patients showed a moderate but significant shortening of TCRB CDR3s in all four CD4+ subsets.

The sequenced sample consisted of central memory CD4+ T cells from blood. The chain carries TRBV5-1 and TRBJ2-7, with D perhaps TRBD1 or TRBD2 (5 bases each). The TCR was taken from a man aged 30 to 39 with type 1 diabetes. The chain's CDR3 is CASSYRDGSYEQYF. The CDR3 DNA sequence: TGCGCCAGCAGCTATCGGGACGGCTCCTACGAGCAGTACTTC.